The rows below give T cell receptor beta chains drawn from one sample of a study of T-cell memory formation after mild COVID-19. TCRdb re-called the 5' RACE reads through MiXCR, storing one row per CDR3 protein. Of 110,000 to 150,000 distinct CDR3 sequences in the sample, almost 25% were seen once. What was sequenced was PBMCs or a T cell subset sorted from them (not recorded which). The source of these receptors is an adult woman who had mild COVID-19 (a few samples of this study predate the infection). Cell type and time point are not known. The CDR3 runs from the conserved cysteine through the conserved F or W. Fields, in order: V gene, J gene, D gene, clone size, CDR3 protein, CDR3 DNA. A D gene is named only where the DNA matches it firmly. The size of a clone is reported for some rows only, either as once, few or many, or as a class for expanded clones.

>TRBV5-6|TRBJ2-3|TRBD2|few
CASSSPGLARPDTQYF
TGTGCCAGCAGCTCTCCGGGACTAGCGAGGCCAGATACGCAGTATTTT
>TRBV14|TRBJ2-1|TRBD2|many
CASSHYSGLAGVNEQFF
TGTGCCAGCAGCCACTACTCTGGACTAGCGGGAGTCAATGAGCAGTTCTTC
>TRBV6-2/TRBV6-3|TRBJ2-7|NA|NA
CASSYPETTGSYEQYF
TGTGCCAGCAGTTACCCGGAAACCACAGGGTCCTACGAGCAGTACTTC
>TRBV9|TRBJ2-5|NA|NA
CASSDQGGAGETQYF
TGTGCCAGCAGTGATCAAGGGGGAGCCGGGGAGACCCAGTACTTC
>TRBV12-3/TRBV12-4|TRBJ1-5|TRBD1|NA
CAVCSDRASNQPQHF
TGTGCTGTCTGCTCGGACAGGGCTAGCAATCAGCCCCAGCATTTT
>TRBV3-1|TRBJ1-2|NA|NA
CASSQGDYNYGYTF
TGTGCCAGCAGCCAAGGGGATTATAACTATGGCTACACCTTC
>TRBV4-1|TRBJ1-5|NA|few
CASSQDGGGAGNQPQHF
TGCGCCAGCAGCCAAGATGGGGGAGGGGCAGGCAATCAGCCCCAGCATTTT
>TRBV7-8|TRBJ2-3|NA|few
CASGGGPPDTQYF
TGTGCCAGCGGCGGGGGCCCTCCGGATACGCAGTATTTT
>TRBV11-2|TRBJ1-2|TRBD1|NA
CASSLNPGTGDGYTF
TGTGCCAGCAGCTTGAACCCCGGGACAGGGGATGGCTACACCTTC
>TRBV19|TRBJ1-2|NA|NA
CASSIAGVDGYTF
TGTGCCAGTAGTATAGCTGGGGTCGATGGCTACACCTTC
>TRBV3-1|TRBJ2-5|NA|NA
CASSHLPLMNQETQYF
TGTGCCAGCAGCCACTTGCCGTTGATGAACCAAGAGACCCAGTACTTC
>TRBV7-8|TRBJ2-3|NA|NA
CASSLVVDTQYF
TGTGCCAGCAGCTTAGTGGTCGATACGCAGTATTTT
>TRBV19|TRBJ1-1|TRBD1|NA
CASRHTTGAMKTEAFF
TGTGCCAGTAGACATACGACAGGGGCCATGAAGACTGAAGCTTTCTTT
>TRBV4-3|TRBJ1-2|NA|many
CASSQTRGEWSYGYTF
TGCGCCAGCAGCCAAACTCGGGGGGAATGGAGCTATGGCTACACCTTC
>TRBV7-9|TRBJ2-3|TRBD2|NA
CASPGGAGASTDTQYF
TGTGCCAGTCCCGGTGGAGCGGGGGCTAGCACAGATACGCAGTATTTT
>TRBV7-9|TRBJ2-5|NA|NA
CASSPSEGGPETQYF
TGTGCCAGCAGCCCCTCCGAGGGGGGCCCGGAGACCCAGTACTTC
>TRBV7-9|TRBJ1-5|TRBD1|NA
CASSRTGGVQPQHF
TGTGCCAGCAGCAGGACAGGGGGGGTCCAGCCCCAGCATTTT
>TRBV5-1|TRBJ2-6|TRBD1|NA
CASSPGTGYSGANVLTF
TGCGCCAGCAGCCCAGGGACAGGGTACTCTGGGGCCAACGTCCTGACTTTC
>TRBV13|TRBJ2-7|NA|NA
CASSRRDTFYEQYF
TGTGCCAGCAGCAGGCGGGACACCTTCTACGAGCAGTACTTC
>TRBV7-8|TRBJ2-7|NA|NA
CASSGYRESYEQYF
TGTGCCAGCAGCGGATACAGGGAATCCTACGAGCAGTACTTC
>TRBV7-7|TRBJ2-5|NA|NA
CASSLGFFTGETQYF
TGTGCCAGCAGCTTAGGTTTTTTTACTGGGGAGACCCAGTACTTC
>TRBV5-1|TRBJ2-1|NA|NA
CASSLGGDEQFF
TGCGCCAGCAGCTTGGGAGGGGATGAGCAGTTCTTC
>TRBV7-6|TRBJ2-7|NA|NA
CASSSMSESYEQYF
TGTGCCAGCAGCTCGATGTCAGAGTCTTACGAGCAGTACTTC
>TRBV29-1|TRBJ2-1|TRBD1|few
CSVAPTGIYNEQFF
TGCAGCGTTGCCCCGACAGGGATCTACAATGAGCAGTTCTTC
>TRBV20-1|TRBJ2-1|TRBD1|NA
CSARKGQGYNEQFF
TGCAGTGCTAGAAAGGGACAGGGTTACAATGAGCAGTTCTTC
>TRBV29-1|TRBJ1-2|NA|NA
CSAIGYYGYTF
TGCAGCGCCATCGGTTACTATGGCTACACCTTC
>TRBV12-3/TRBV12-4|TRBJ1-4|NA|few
CATRGGPDEKLFF
TGTGCCACCCGGGGGGGGCCAGATGAAAAACTGTTTTTT
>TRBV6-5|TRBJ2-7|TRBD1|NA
CASRNLAQGVYEQYF
TGTGCCAGCAGAAACCTAGCACAGGGGGTCTACGAGCAGTACTTC
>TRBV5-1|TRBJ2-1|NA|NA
CASSLVGHEQFF
TGCGCCAGCAGCTTGGTAGGTCATGAGCAGTTCTTC
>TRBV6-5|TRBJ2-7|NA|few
CASSLRLARTYEQYF
TGTGCCAGCAGCCTCCGGCTCGCGAGAACCTACGAGCAGTACTTC
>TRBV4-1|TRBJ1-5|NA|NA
CASSQDIGRAENQPQHF
TGCGCCAGCAGCCAAGATATAGGAAGGGCGGAGAATCAGCCCCAGCATTTT
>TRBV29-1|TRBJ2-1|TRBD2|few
CSVDVRLAGGLNYNEQFF
TGCAGCGTTGACGTCCGACTAGCGGGGGGCCTTAACTACAATGAGCAGTTCTTC
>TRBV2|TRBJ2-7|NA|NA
CASESAGEGTYEQYF
TGTGCCAGCGAATCGGCAGGGGAGGGGACCTACGAGCAGTACTTC